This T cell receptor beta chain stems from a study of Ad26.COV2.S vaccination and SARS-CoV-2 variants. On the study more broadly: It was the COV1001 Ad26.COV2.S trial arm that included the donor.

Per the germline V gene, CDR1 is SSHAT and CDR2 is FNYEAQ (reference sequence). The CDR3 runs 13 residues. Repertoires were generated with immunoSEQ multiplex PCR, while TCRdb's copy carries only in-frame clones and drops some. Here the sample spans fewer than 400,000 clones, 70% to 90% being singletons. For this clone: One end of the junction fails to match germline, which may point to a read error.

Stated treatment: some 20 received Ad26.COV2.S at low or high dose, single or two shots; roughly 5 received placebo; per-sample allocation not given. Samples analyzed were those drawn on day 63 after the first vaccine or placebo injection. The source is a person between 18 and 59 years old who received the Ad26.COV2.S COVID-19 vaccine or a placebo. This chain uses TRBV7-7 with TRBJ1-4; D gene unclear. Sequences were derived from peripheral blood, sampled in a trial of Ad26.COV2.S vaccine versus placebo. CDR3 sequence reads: CASSPGEGEKLFF. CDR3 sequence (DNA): TGTGCTAGCAGCCCGGGAGAAGGTGAAAAACTGTTTTTT.